This TCR beta chain was documented in a study of shared clonotypes between healthy human individuals. Worth noting for this clone: Its antigen is still unknown.

General study points: The generation probabilities recorded for non-shared clonotypes fell below those of clonotypes shared by all four donors.

The protocol was immunoSEQ multiplex PCR, while the TCRdb copy is restricted to in-frame clones and leaves out a portion. Among some 1,400,000 clones listed, roughly 97% were seen once. The germline V gene encodes CDR1 SGHDN and CDR2 FVKESK. Trimming pared 1 base from V and 0 bases from J, leaving 12 bases between. CDR3 size: 17 residues. V is TRBV14 and J is TRBJ2-2; possible D gene TRBD1, 6 bases. The TCR originated in a young man in good health. What was sequenced was naive CD4+ T cells sorted from blood. Subset: CD45RA+ positively selected. The CDR3 sequence is CASSQAGTHANTGELFF. The CDR3, as DNA: TGTGCCAGCAGCCAAGCCGGGACACATGCGAACACCGGGGAGCTGTTTTTT. Filled out from reference TRBV14 and TRBJ2-2, the complete variable domain reads EAGVTQFPSHSVIEKGQTVTLRCDPISGHDNLYWYRRVMGKEIKFLLHFVKESKQDESGMPNNRFLAERTGGTYSTLKVQPAELEDSGVYFCASSQAGTHANTGELFFGEGSRLTVL.